The 29 T cell receptor beta chains in this list originate from one sample, sequenced in a study of cytomegalovirus exposure and HLA in healthy donors. The PCR made use of 60 Vbeta and 13 Jbeta primers. Only in-frame clones appear in the TCRdb table, and some are missing; sequencing was by immunoSEQ multiplex PCR. The data contain about 160,000 clones, about 65% of them seen just once; the ten biggest clones take up around 2.8%. Sequences were obtained from PBMCs. The receptors shown here come from a woman aged 25 to 39 in good health and CMV-seronegative.

The CDR3: CASSFDYRNEQFF. In DNA, the CDR3 is TGTGCCAGCAGCTTTGACTATAGAAATGAGCAGTTCTTC. This chain joins TRBV7-2 and TRBJ2-1; TRBD2 might be the D (5 bases). V lost 3 bases to trimming and J lost 7 bases, with 10 bases between them. The CDR3 extends over 13 amino acids. CDR1 and CDR2 from the germline V gene are SGHTA and FQGNSA.

This clone was counted a few times. The V gene is TRBV10-3, the J gene TRBJ1-1, with D possibly being TRBD1 (5 bases). Germline lookup yields CDR1 ENHRY and CDR2 SYGVKD. The CDR3 is 15 amino acids. The V gene lost 10 bases and the J gene lost 1 base, with 19 bases spanning the gap. The CDR3 nucleotides read TGTGCCACCCTGGGACTGGAACAGCCGAACACTGAAGCTTTCTTT. Translation gives CATLGLEQPNTEAFF.

V usage is TRBV18 and J usage is TRBJ2-7; D gene uncertain. The V end lost 3 bases, the J end lost 5 bases, and 14 bases lay between the germline ends. The CDR3 runs 14 residues. Germline loops: CDR1 KGHSH, CDR2 LQKENI. CDR3 in amino acids: CASSPPSRQNEQYF. CDR3 nucleotides: TGTGCCAGCTCACCCCCGAGCAGGCAAAACGAGCAGTACTTC.

This clone was counted a single time. The genes are TRBV7-3 and TRBJ2-2, with D tentatively TRBD1 (6 bases). Germline V lookup: CDR1 SGHTA, CDR2 FQGTGA. Trimming left V 5 bases short and J 7 bases short, with 14 bases between. The CDR3 sequence is 14 residues long. The chain's CDR3 is CASSPVGAGGELFF. CDR3 nucleotides: TGTGCCAGCAGCCCGGTGGGGGCCGGCGGGGAGCTGTTTTTT.

The rearrangement uses TRBV30 and TRBJ2-7; 7 bases are a match to TRBD2. The CDR3 is made up of 13 amino acids. CDR1 is GTSNPN and CDR2 is SVGIG in the germline V gene (reference sequence). The ends lost 5 bases at V and 2 bases at J; junction bases unmatched: 6. The chain's CDR3 is CAWERDNPYEQYF. CDR3 bases: TGTGCCTGGGAGCGGGATAACCCCTACGAGCAGTACTTC.

The gene calls are TRBV9 and TRBJ1-4; D may be TRBD1 (5 bases). The CDR3 runs to 15 residues. V lost 1 base and J lost 7, with 14 bases in between. Looked up from germline, CDR1 is SGDLS and CDR2 is YYNGEE. This chain's CDR3 is CASSVQSGSGEKLFF. The DNA of the CDR3 is TGTGCCAGCAGCGTACAATCAGGGTCAGGTGAAAAACTGTTTTTT. The complete variable domain, with remaining parts taken from reference TRBV9 and TRBJ1-4, reads DSGVTQTPKHLITATGQRVTLRCSPRSGDLSVYWYQQSLDQGLQFLIQYYNGEERAKGNILERFSAQQFPDLHSELNLSSLELGDSALYFCASSVQSGSGEKLFFGSGTQLSVL.

This chain connects TRBV27 to TRBJ1-5, with 9 bases that match TRBD1. Unmatched junction bases numbered 6, after V lost 5 bases and J lost 7 bases. This CDR3 contains 14 residues. CDR1 and CDR2 (germline): MNHEY, SMNVEV (reference sequence). CDR3: CASSPTGGWQPQHF. In DNA form, the CDR3 reads TGTGCCAGCAGTCCAACAGGGGGCTGGCAGCCCCAGCATTTT.

J is TRBJ1-1 and V is TRBV29-1; TRBD1 is a possible D gene (5 bases). The CDR3 is made up of 13 amino acids. CDR1 and CDR2 from the germline V gene are SQVTM and ANQGSEA. Trimming shortened V by 2 bases and J by 6 bases, and 13 bases separated the two germline ends. DNA for the CDR3: TGCAGCGTTGAAAGGGGCTTGAGCGCTGAAGCTTTCTTT. This sequence encodes CSVERGLSAEAFF.

V and J are TRBV27 and TRBJ2-6; the D is unclear. The CDR3 loop spans 14 amino acids. The V gene lost 3 bases and the J gene lost 0 bases, with 3 bases spanning the gap. CDR1 and CDR2 (germline): MNHEY, SMNVEV (reference sequence). CDR3 coding DNA: TGTGCCAGCAGTTTTTACTCTGGGGCCAACGTCCTGACTTTC. Protein sequence: CASSFYSGANVLTF.

The rearrangement uses TRBV7-2 and TRBJ1-3; D is ambiguous. Trimming took off 2 bases at V and 4 bases at J, with 6 bases between the two ends. CDR1 and CDR2 (germline): SGHTA, FQGNSA. This CDR3 is built from 13 residues. DNA for the CDR3: TGTGCCAGCAGCTTAAATCGGGGAAACACCATATATTTT. Encoded protein: CASSLNRGNTIYF.

V and J are TRBV6-1 and TRBJ2-1, with unresolved D. The CDR3 length is 15 residues. The germline V gene encodes CDR1 MNHNS and CDR2 SASEGT. The V end was cut by 5 bases, the J end by 7 bases, with 18 bases between. The CDR3: CASSWLGGVDNEQFF. As DNA, the CDR3 is TGTGCCAGCAGTTGGCTAGGCGGTGTTGATAATGAGCAGTTCTTC.

The V and J genes are TRBV4-3 and TRBJ2-3; D not certain. V lost 1 base and J lost 1, with 9 bases in between. The CDR3 is 15 amino acids. CDR1 is LGHNA and CDR2 is YSLEER in the germline V gene. The CDR3 loop reads CASSQGLGGTDTQYF. The CDR3 coding sequence is TGCGCCAGCAGCCAAGGTTTGGGCGGCACAGATACGCAGTATTTT.

The CDR3 coding sequence is TGTGCCAGCAGCTTAGTTAGTCTGGACAGAGTTCCCTACGAGCAGTACTTC. Amino acid sequence: CASSLVSLDRVPYEQYF. The chain employs TRBV7-2 and TRBJ2-5; tentatively, D is TRBD1 (6 bases). The J call may not be correct, given that the DNA end is closer to TRBJ2-7. CDR3 size: 17 residues. Germline CDR1 SGHTA, CDR2 FQGNSA.

The rearrangement uses TRBV7-9 and TRBJ2-1; the match to TRBD2 covers 11 bases. This CDR3 region has 16 residues. V lost 5 bases and J lost 5; bases outside the gene matches: 8. Germline-derived CDR1 and CDR2 are SEHNR and FQNEAQ (reference sequence). This CDR3 is CASSPNQLAGDNEQFF. CDR3 coding DNA: TGTGCCAGCAGCCCGAACCAACTAGCGGGAGACAATGAGCAGTTCTTC.

This chain joins TRBV29-1 and TRBJ1-2; tentative D call: TRBD1 (6 bases). This CDR3 is 11 amino acids long. In germline, CDR1 is SQVTM, CDR2 ANQGSEA. V was pared by 5 bases and J by 8 bases, with 12 bases between. The CDR3 region is CSVMDSGGYTF. Written as DNA, the CDR3 is TGCAGCGTTATGGACAGCGGAGGCTACACCTTC.

This rearrangement joins TRBV5-1 to TRBJ2-1; perhaps TRBD1 as D (6 bases). Germline V gives CDR1 SGHRS, CDR2 YFSETQ. Trimming pared 2 bases from V and 4 bases from J, leaving 13 bases between. The CDR3 spans 15 residues. The CDR3 loop is CASSFAQGLYNEQFF. The CDR3 nucleotides read TGCGCCAGCAGCTTTGCACAGGGATTGTACAATGAGCAGTTCTTC.

This chain links TRBV29-1 with TRBJ1-1, with 8 bases that match TRBD1. Germline V gene data show CDR1 as SQVTM and CDR2 as ANQGSEA. With V trimmed by 6 bases and J by 10 bases, 10 bases remained unmatched. The CDR3 length is 12 residues. The CDR3 here is CSVHTGTGGAFF. In nucleotides, the CDR3 is TGCAGCGTGCATACCGGGACAGGTGGAGCTTTCTTT.

The rearrangement links TRBV7-2 to TRBJ2-1; D may be TRBD1 (6 bases). V was trimmed by 3 bases and J by 6 bases, leaving 9 bases between them. The CDR3 covers 13 residues. The germline gives CDR1 SGHTA, CDR2 FQGNSA. DNA for the CDR3: TGTGCCAGCAGCTTCGGACAGCCCAATGAGCAGTTCTTC. Amino acids: CASSFGQPNEQFF.

Here the CDR3 reads CASSPQTSGRGEQYF. CDR3 in DNA: TGTGCCAGCAGCCCCCAGACTAGCGGGAGAGGAGAGCAGTACTTC. The chain links TRBV5-4 to TRBJ2-7, with 12 bases identical to TRBD2. The CDR3 contains 15 residues. CDR1 and CDR2 from the germline V gene are SGHNT and YYREEE (reference sequence). V lost 4 bases, J lost 7 bases, and 9 bases stayed unmatched.

The rearrangement links TRBV28 to TRBJ2-7, with no clear D. V shed 3 bases and J shed 0 bases, with 3 bases lying between them. In germline, CDR1 is MDHEN, CDR2 SYDVKM. The CDR3 contains 12 residues. CDR3 in amino acids: CASSLASYEQYF. The DNA of the CDR3 is TGTGCCAGCAGTTTGGCCTCCTACGAGCAGTACTTC.

The chain links TRBV7-9 to TRBJ1-1; D is uncertain. Germline-derived CDR1 and CDR2 are SEHNR and FQNEAQ (reference sequence). The CDR3 is made up of 16 amino acids. The V and J ends lost 4 bases and 5 bases respectively, with 20 bases between them. This CDR3 is CASSYFQRGRWTEAFF. The CDR3 region has the DNA TGTGCCAGCAGCTATTTCCAACGAGGGCGTTGGACTGAAGCTTTCTTT.

The chain links TRBV30 to TRBJ1-1, with a weak D call TRBD1 (6 bases). Trimming removed 2 bases from V and 5 bases from J, with 12 bases in between. The CDR3 runs 13 residues. Germline V gene data show CDR1 as GTSNPN and CDR2 as SVGIG (reference sequence). The CDR3 sequence: CAWSLYRETEAFF. The CDR3 DNA follows: TGTGCCTGGAGTCTCTACAGGGAGACTGAAGCTTTCTTT.

The CDR3, as DNA: TGTGCCAGCAGTTTGGGCACCAACACCGGGGAGCTGTTTTTT. This encodes CASSLGTNTGELFF. J is TRBJ2-2 and V is TRBV27; D ambiguous. The CDR3 consists of 14 residues. The V gene's germline CDR1 is MNHEY and CDR2 SMNVEV (reference sequence). Trimming removed 3 bases from V and 2 bases from J, with 7 bases in between.

In this sample, this clone turned up a few times. This sequence joins TRBV19 and TRBJ1-4, with 7 bases aligning to TRBD1. The CDR3 runs 16 residues. Trimming cost V 11 bases and J 8 bases; bases outside gene matches: 20. The V gene's germline CDR1 is LNHDA and CDR2 SQIVND (reference sequence). The DNA for the CDR3 is TGTGCCTGCAGAACGACAGGGTGGGAGCCGAGGGAAAAACTGTTTTTT. This translates into CACRTTGWEPREKLFF.

V and J are TRBV28 and TRBJ1-2; D possibly corresponds to TRBD1 (5 bases). V was cut by 6 bases and J by 6 bases, with 8 bases left in between. The germline V gene encodes CDR1 MDHEN and CDR2 SYDVKM. The CDR3 runs 11 residues. The chain's CDR3 is CASRGPDGYTF. Here the CDR3 DNA reads TGTGCCAGCAGGGGGCCGGATGGCTACACCTTC.

V and J are TRBV29-1 and TRBJ2-4; D unresolved. CDR3 length: 15 residues. Germline V CDR1 and CDR2: SQVTM, ANQGSEA. Deletions cut 0 bases from V and 0 bases from J, with 9 bases between. Written as DNA, the CDR3 is TGCAGCGTTGAAGAACCTACCCTAGCCAAAAACATTCAGTACTTC. Translated: CSVEEPTLAKNIQYF. The full variable domain, in which reference TRBV29-1 and TRBJ2-4 provide the parts outside the CDR3, is SAVISQKPSRDICQRGTSLTIQCQVDSQVTMMFWYRQQPGQSLTLIATANQGSEATYESGFVIDKFPISRPNLTFSTLTVSNMSPEDSSIYLCSVEEPTLAKNIQYFGAGTRLSVL.

The V call is TRBV29-1, the J call TRBJ2-3; possibly TRBD1 for D (7 bases). From germline, CDR1 is SQVTM and CDR2 ANQGSEA. V shed 7 bases and J shed 3 bases, with 20 bases lying between them. This CDR3 has 15 amino acids. CDR3 DNA sequence: TGCAGCGGTATCACAGGGGAGGATGGAACAGATACGCAGTATTTT. It translates to CSGITGEDGTDTQYF.

The V call is TRBV28, the J call TRBJ1-1, with TRBD1 identical over 11 bases. Looked up from germline, CDR1 is MDHEN and CDR2 is SYDVKM. V was clipped by 5 bases and J by 4 bases; unmatched bases: 6. The CDR3 contains 15 residues. The CDR3 here is CASSGQGASGTEAFF. CDR3 nucleotides: TGTGCCAGCAGTGGACAGGGGGCTTCGGGCACTGAAGCTTTCTTT.

The chain uses TRBV19 and TRBJ2-1; 9 nucleotides align to TRBD2. This CDR3 has 15 amino acids. Per the germline V gene, CDR1 is LNHDA and CDR2 is SQIVND (reference sequence). The V gene end was trimmed by 8 bases and the J gene end by 4 bases; junction bases not matched to a gene: 9. CDR3 coding DNA: TGTGCCAGTGCAAAGGCGGGAGGGCCATACAATGAGCAGTTCTTC. It specifies CASAKAGGPYNEQFF.